This T cell receptor (beta chain) came from a study of CD4 T cells in relation to SARS-CoV-2 and coronaviruses. Study results and caveats: In approximately 70% of donors, memory CD4+ clonotypes crossrecognized SARS-CoV-2 and at least one common cold coronavirus spike. Crossreactive clones expanded significantly less to SARS-CoV-2 than monoreactive clones.

Measured with immunoSEQ multiplex PCR; TCRdb has only the in-frame clones, and not every one. This table holds just over 35,000 clones, 77% found once. There are 14 residues in the CDR3. The germline gives CDR1 SEHNR, CDR2 FQNEAQ (reference sequence). The V segment lost 6 bases and the J segment 3 bases; nucleotides outside the gene matches: 5. This clone was found a few times. Its antigen is not identified. The V call is TRBV7-9, the J call TRBJ2-3, with 8 nucleotides matching TRBD2. The sequenced sample was memory CD4+ T cells from PBMCs, cultured in vitro. The sequence was collected from an adult with COVID-19. Here the CDR3 reads CASRSGSGTDTQYF. Here the CDR3 DNA reads TGTGCCAGCAGAAGCGGGAGTGGGACAGATACGCAGTATTTT.